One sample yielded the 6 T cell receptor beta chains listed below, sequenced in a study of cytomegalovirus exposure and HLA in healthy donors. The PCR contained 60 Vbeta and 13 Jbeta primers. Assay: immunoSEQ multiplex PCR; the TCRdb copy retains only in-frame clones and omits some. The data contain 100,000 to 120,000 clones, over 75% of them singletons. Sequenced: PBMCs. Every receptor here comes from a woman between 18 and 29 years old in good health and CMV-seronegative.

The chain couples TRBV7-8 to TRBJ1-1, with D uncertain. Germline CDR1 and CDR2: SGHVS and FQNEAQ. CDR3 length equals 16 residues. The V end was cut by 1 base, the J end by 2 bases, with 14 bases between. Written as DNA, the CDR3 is TGTGCCAGCAGCTTAGAGACAAGCACGATAAACACTGAAGCTTTCTTT. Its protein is CASSLETSTINTEAFF.

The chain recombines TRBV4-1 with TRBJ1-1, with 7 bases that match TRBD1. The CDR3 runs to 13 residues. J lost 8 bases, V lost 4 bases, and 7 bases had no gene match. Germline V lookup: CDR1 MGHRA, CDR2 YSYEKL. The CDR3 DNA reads TGCGCCAGCAGCCTCCTCCCGGGACAGGAAGCTTTCTTT. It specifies CASSLLPGQEAFF.

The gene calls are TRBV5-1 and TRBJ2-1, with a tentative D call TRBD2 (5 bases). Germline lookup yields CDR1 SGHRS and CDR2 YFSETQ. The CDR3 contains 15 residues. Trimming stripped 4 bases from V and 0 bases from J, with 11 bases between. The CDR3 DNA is TGCGCCAGCAGCCCCCGACGGGGCTCCTACAATGAGCAGTTCTTC. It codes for CASSPRRGSYNEQFF.

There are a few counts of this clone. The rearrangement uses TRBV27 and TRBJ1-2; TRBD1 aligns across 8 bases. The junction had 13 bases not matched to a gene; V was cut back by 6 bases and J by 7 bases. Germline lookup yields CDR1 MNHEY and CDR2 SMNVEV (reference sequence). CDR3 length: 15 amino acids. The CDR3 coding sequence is TGTGCCAGCAGCCAAACCGGACAGGGAGTAAGTGGCTACACCTTC. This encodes CASSQTGQGVSGYTF.

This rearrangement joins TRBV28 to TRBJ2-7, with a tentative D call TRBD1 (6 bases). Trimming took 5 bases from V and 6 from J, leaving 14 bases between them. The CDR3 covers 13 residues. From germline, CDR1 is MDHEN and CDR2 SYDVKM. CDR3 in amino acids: CASSQTGRGEQYV. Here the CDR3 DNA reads TGTGCCAGCAGTCAAACAGGGAGAGGCGAGCAGTACGTC.

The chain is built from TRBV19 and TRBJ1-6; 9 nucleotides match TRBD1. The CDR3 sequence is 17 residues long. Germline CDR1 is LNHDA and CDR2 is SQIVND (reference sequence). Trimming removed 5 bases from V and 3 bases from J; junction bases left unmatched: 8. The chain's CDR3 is CASSAPGQGYYNSPLHF. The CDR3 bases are TGTGCCAGTAGTGCCCCGGGACAGGGTTACTATAATTCACCCCTCCACTTT.